This passage covers 5 T cell receptor beta chains from one sample sequenced in a study of blood T cell repertoires in COVID-19. Assay: immunoSEQ multiplex PCR; the TCRdb copy retains only in-frame clones and omits some. The sample records around 130,000 clones, approximately 88% being singletons. The sequenced sample was peripheral blood. Every receptor here comes from a man aged 55 to 70 with active or convalescent COVID-19.

The chain carries TRBV2 and TRBJ2-5; 7 nucleotides line up with TRBD1. Germline CDR1 and CDR2: SNHLY and FYNNEI. Germline trimming cut 5 bases from V and 4 bases from J; bases unmatched to any gene: 10. The CDR3 consists of 15 residues. As DNA, the CDR3 is TGTGCCAGCAGTTACGACAGGGCAGTAACAGAGACCCAGTACTTC. Residues: CASSYDRAVTETQYF.

The chain employs TRBV5-1 and TRBJ2-5; D possibly corresponds to TRBD1 (6 bases). Germline CDR1 and CDR2: SGHRS and YFSETQ. The CDR3 is 18 amino acids. V dropped 4 bases and J dropped 0 bases, with 22 bases sitting between them. The CDR3 here is CASSPTSPQGRYQETQYF. CDR3 coding DNA: TGCGCCAGCAGCCCAACCAGCCCACAGGGACGCTACCAAGAGACCCAGTACTTC. The variable domain in full, completed from reference TRBV5-1 and TRBJ2-5, reads KAGVTQTPRYLIKTRGQQVTLSCSPISGHRSVSWYQQTPGQGLQFLFEYFSETQRNKGNFPGRFSGRQFSNSRSEMNVSTLELGDSALYLCASSPTSPQGRYQETQYFGPGTRLLVL.

This chain links TRBV25-1 with TRBJ2-7; weak D call: TRBD1 (7 bases). Looked up from germline, CDR1 is MGHDK and CDR2 is SYGVNS. V lost 4 bases and J lost 3, with 16 bases in between. The CDR3 runs 15 residues. The CDR3 DNA follows: TGTGCCAGCAGTGCTGGGGGGAACAGGGGCTACGAGCAGTACTTC. This encodes CASSAGGNRGYEQYF.

The J gene is TRBJ2-5, the V gene TRBV5-4, with 13 bases fitting TRBD2. The CDR3 is 15 residues long. The ends lost 5 bases at V and 2 bases at J; junction bases unmatched: 3. Germline V gives CDR1 SGHNT, CDR2 YYREEE (reference sequence). DNA for the CDR3: TGTGCCAGCAGTTCGGGACTAGCGGGGCAAGAGACCCAGTACTTC. Translation: CASSSGLAGQETQYF.

The gene calls are TRBV6-5 and TRBJ2-7; a weak D match, TRBD1 (5 bases). The CDR3 length is 13 residues. The germline V and J ends were trimmed by 8 bases and 5 bases, with 16 bases remaining between them. Germline CDR1 MNHEY, CDR2 SVGAGI. CDR3: CASADSSGDEQYF. CDR3 DNA: TGTGCCAGCGCTGACAGCTCTGGGGACGAGCAGTACTTC.